A selection of T cell receptor beta chains follows, all from one sample in a study of blood T cell repertoires in COVID-19. TCRdb's table, derived via immunoSEQ multiplex PCR, lists solely in-frame clones and lacks some. Seen here are some 68,000 clones, 70% to 90% observed once, and the top ten hold roughly 3.1%. The sequencing input was peripheral blood. Source of these receptors: a woman aged 45-65 years with COVID-19, enrolled during active disease. Both conserved end residues are part of each CDR3. Fields, in order: clone size, J gene, D gene, V gene, CDR3 DNA, CDR3 protein. The D gene is left open where the match is weak. A row's size may be missing; if present it is once, few, many or a size class.

abundance: NA; j_gene: TRBJ1-2; d_gene: NA; v_gene: TRBV28; CDR3nt: TGTGCCAGCAGAGAAAGCGGGGCCGTTGGCTACACCTTC; CDR3aa: CASRESGAVGYTF
abundance: NA; j_gene: TRBJ2-4; d_gene: TRBD2; v_gene: TRBV19; CDR3nt: TGTGCCAGGCGACTAGAGCGGTGGCGGGAGAACATTCAGTACTTC; CDR3aa: CARRLERWRENIQYF
abundance: NA; j_gene: TRBJ1-5; d_gene: NA; v_gene: TRBV7-3; CDR3nt: TGTGCCAGCAGCTTAACGGGGGGTCTGAATCAGCCCCAGCATTTT; CDR3aa: CASSLTGGLNQPQHF
abundance: NA; j_gene: TRBJ2-5; d_gene: TRBD1; v_gene: TRBV14; CDR3nt: TGTGCCAGCAGCCCAAAGGCCGGGACAGGGGGTTCTTACCAAGAGACCCAGTACTTC; CDR3aa: CASSPKAGTGGSYQETQYF
abundance: NA; j_gene: TRBJ1-5; d_gene: NA; v_gene: TRBV28; CDR3nt: TGTGCCAGCAGTTTAACTACGGCCTATCAGCCCCAGCATTTT; CDR3aa: CASSLTTAYQPQHF
abundance: once; j_gene: TRBJ2-1; d_gene: NA; v_gene: TRBV7-9; CDR3nt: TGTGCCAGCAGCTTTCGAGGTAGACGGCCTCGCGATGAGCAGTTCTTC; CDR3aa: CASSFRGRRPRDEQFF
abundance: NA; j_gene: TRBJ2-3; d_gene: TRBD2; v_gene: TRBV20-1; CDR3nt: TGCAGTGCTAGTCAGCCAGCGGGACGCGCAGATACGCAGTATTTT; CDR3aa: CSASQPAGRADTQYF
abundance: NA; j_gene: TRBJ2-3; d_gene: NA; v_gene: TRBV5-5; CDR3nt: TGTGCCAGCAGCCCTTCCATCGGGACAGATACGCAGTATTTT; CDR3aa: CASSPSIGTDTQYF
abundance: NA; j_gene: TRBJ1-5; d_gene: TRBD1; v_gene: TRBV19; CDR3nt: TGTGCCAGTAGTAAGATCACAGGGGATTTCCTTAGCAATCAGCCCCAGCATTTT; CDR3aa: CASSKITGDFLSNQPQHF
abundance: NA; j_gene: TRBJ1-3; d_gene: NA; v_gene: TRBV7-3; CDR3nt: TGTGCCAGCAGCCAGGCGGACAGAGGAAACACCATATATTTT; CDR3aa: CASSQADRGNTIYF
abundance: NA; j_gene: TRBJ2-1; d_gene: NA; v_gene: TRBV4-1; CDR3nt: TGCGCCAGCAGCCAAGGGCGGTTTTTTGACCACAATGAGCAGTTCTTC; CDR3aa: CASSQGRFFDHNEQFF
abundance: NA; j_gene: TRBJ2-2; d_gene: NA; v_gene: TRBV28; CDR3nt: TGTGCCAGCAGTGCCTCGGGGGTCGCGAACACCGGGGAGCTGTTTTTT; CDR3aa: CASSASGVANTGELFF
abundance: few; j_gene: TRBJ2-1; d_gene: NA; v_gene: TRBV7-8; CDR3nt: TGTGCCAGCAGCCTAGGACTAAACTCCTACAATGAGCAGTTCTTC; CDR3aa: CASSLGLNSYNEQFF
abundance: NA; j_gene: TRBJ1-5; d_gene: TRBD1; v_gene: TRBV28; CDR3nt: TGTGCCAGCAGTTTAAGGACAGGGCGGATGTCGGGGCCCCAGCATTTT; CDR3aa: CASSLRTGRMSGPQHF
abundance: NA; j_gene: TRBJ2-7; d_gene: TRBD1; v_gene: TRBV6-5; CDR3nt: TGTGCCAGCAGTCCTTACCCGACAGGGACCTACGAGCAGTACTTC; CDR3aa: CASSPYPTGTYEQYF
abundance: NA; j_gene: TRBJ2-4; d_gene: NA; v_gene: TRBV14; CDR3nt: TGTGCCAGCAGCCAAGAAGTGGGCGGGCTAGCCAAAAACATTCAGTACTTC; CDR3aa: CASSQEVGGLAKNIQYF
abundance: NA; j_gene: TRBJ2-5; d_gene: NA; v_gene: TRBV27; CDR3nt: TGTGCCAGCAAGACAGGCAAGCTTCGGGTCCAAGAGACCCAGTACTTC; CDR3aa: CASKTGKLRVQETQYF
abundance: NA; j_gene: TRBJ1-1; d_gene: NA; v_gene: TRBV27; CDR3nt: TGTGCCAGCAGTGAGCGGGGAACTGAAGCTTTCTTT; CDR3aa: CASSERGTEAFF
abundance: NA; j_gene: TRBJ2-7; d_gene: TRBD1; v_gene: TRBV5-1; CDR3nt: TGCGCCAGCAGCATGAACCTCGGGACAGGTCTCAGCGAGCAGTACTTC; CDR3aa: CASSMNLGTGLSEQYF
abundance: NA; j_gene: TRBJ2-1; d_gene: TRBD2; v_gene: TRBV2; CDR3nt: TGTGCCAGCAGAGGGACTAGCGGGGGTAACAATGAGCAGTTCTTC; CDR3aa: CASRGTSGGNNEQFF
abundance: NA; j_gene: TRBJ2-4; d_gene: TRBD1; v_gene: TRBV7-9; CDR3nt: TGTGCCAGCAGCGACAGGGAAAACATTCAGTACTTC; CDR3aa: CASSDRENIQYF
abundance: NA; j_gene: TRBJ2-1; d_gene: TRBD2; v_gene: TRBV19; CDR3nt: TGTGCCACCAGGGACTTAGCGGGAGGGCCGGGTGAGCAGTTCTTC; CDR3aa: CATRDLAGGPGEQFF
abundance: NA; j_gene: TRBJ2-6; d_gene: NA; v_gene: TRBV4-3; CDR3nt: TGCGCCAGCAGCCAAGTTGTAGCGGTCTCTGGGGCCAACGTCCTGACTTTC; CDR3aa: CASSQVVAVSGANVLTF
abundance: NA; j_gene: TRBJ1-2; d_gene: NA; v_gene: TRBV28; CDR3nt: TGTGCCAGCAGTCCAGGGTTCTATGGCTACACCTTC; CDR3aa: CASSPGFYGYTF
abundance: NA; j_gene: TRBJ2-5; d_gene: TRBD1; v_gene: TRBV7-9; CDR3nt: TGTGCCAGCAGCCTGACCGGGACAGGGAGGCGGGAGACCCAGTACTTC; CDR3aa: CASSLTGTGRRETQYF
abundance: NA; j_gene: TRBJ1-2; d_gene: NA; v_gene: TRBV4-3; CDR3nt: TGCGCCAGCAGCCAAGGGCATAACTATGGCTACACCTTC; CDR3aa: CASSQGHNYGYTF
abundance: NA; j_gene: TRBJ2-7; d_gene: TRBD2; v_gene: TRBV28; CDR3nt: TGTGCCAGCAGTTTAGGGACTAACCGGGACTCGATCTACGAGCAGTACTTC; CDR3aa: CASSLGTNRDSIYEQYF
abundance: NA; j_gene: TRBJ1-2; d_gene: NA; v_gene: TRBV27; CDR3nt: TGTGCCAGCAGTTTATTTCTAGGACAGACATATGGCTACACCTTC; CDR3aa: CASSLFLGQTYGYTF
abundance: NA; j_gene: TRBJ2-2; d_gene: NA; v_gene: TRBV3-1/TRBV3-2; CDR3nt: TGTGCCAGCAGCTTTAGGGGGACCGGGGAGCTGTTTTTT; CDR3aa: CASSFRGTGELFF
abundance: NA; j_gene: TRBJ2-7; d_gene: NA; v_gene: TRBV28; CDR3nt: TGTGCCAGCAGCCCGCCCCTCTCGCAGGGGAAGCCTAGCGAGCAGTACTTC; CDR3aa: CASSPPLSQGKPSEQYF
abundance: once; j_gene: TRBJ1-1; d_gene: NA; v_gene: TRBV2; CDR3nt: TGTGCCAGCAGTACAGGGCCCGGGGCTTTCTTT; CDR3aa: CASSTGPGAFF
abundance: NA; j_gene: TRBJ2-6; d_gene: NA; v_gene: TRBV6-2/TRBV6-3; CDR3nt: TGTGCCAGCAGTTACTCGATACCTAGACCGGTTGTCGCTGGGGCCAACGTCCTGACTTTC; CDR3aa: CASSYSIPRPVVAGANVLTF
abundance: NA; j_gene: TRBJ2-3; d_gene: TRBD2; v_gene: TRBV2; CDR3nt: TGTGCCAGCAGTTTTCCTCTTAGCGGGAGAGGGGCAGATACGCAGTATTTT; CDR3aa: CASSFPLSGRGADTQYF
abundance: NA; j_gene: TRBJ2-1; d_gene: TRBD1; v_gene: TRBV5-1; CDR3nt: TGCGCCAGCAGCTTGGAATCCGGGACAGTCTCCTACAATGAGCAGTTCTTC; CDR3aa: CASSLESGTVSYNEQFF
abundance: NA; j_gene: TRBJ1-2; d_gene: NA; v_gene: TRBV7-9; CDR3nt: TGTGCCAGCAGCTTAGCGGCATTTTTCTTCACCTTC; CDR3aa: CASSLAAFFFTF
abundance: NA; j_gene: TRBJ2-7; d_gene: NA; v_gene: TRBV18; CDR3nt: TGTGCCAGCTCACCAACGCAGGGTTCCTACGAGCAGTACTTC; CDR3aa: CASSPTQGSYEQYF
abundance: few; j_gene: TRBJ2-1; d_gene: NA; v_gene: TRBV7-8; CDR3nt: TGTGCCAGCAGCCCCTCACTTCGGGAGAGGACCTACAATGAGCAGTTCTTC; CDR3aa: CASSPSLRERTYNEQFF
abundance: NA; j_gene: TRBJ2-7; d_gene: TRBD1; v_gene: TRBV14; CDR3nt: TGTGCCAGCAGCCAGACAGGGGCCGAGCAGTACTTC; CDR3aa: CASSQTGAEQYF
abundance: NA; j_gene: TRBJ2-2; d_gene: TRBD1; v_gene: TRBV4-1; CDR3nt: TGCGCCTCTAGGCGGACAGGGGCCACCGGGGAGCTGTTTTTT; CDR3aa: CASRRTGATGELFF
abundance: NA; j_gene: TRBJ1-2; d_gene: NA; v_gene: TRBV30; CDR3nt: TGTGCCTGGAGTTCGCCCGGAGGAGGTGGCTACACCTTC; CDR3aa: CAWSSPGGGGYTF
abundance: NA; j_gene: TRBJ2-7; d_gene: TRBD2; v_gene: TRBV5-1; CDR3nt: TGCGCCAGCAGCTCTTCTAGCGGGAGGGACGAGCAGTACTTC; CDR3aa: CASSSSSGRDEQYF
abundance: NA; j_gene: TRBJ2-7; d_gene: TRBD2; v_gene: TRBV5-4; CDR3nt: TGTGCCAGCAGCTTACGAGGACTAGGATCCCACGAGCAGTACTTC; CDR3aa: CASSLRGLGSHEQYF
abundance: NA; j_gene: TRBJ1-1; d_gene: NA; v_gene: TRBV9; CDR3nt: TGTGCCAGCAGCGTTCTGGGCAGGGACACTGAAGCTTTCTTT; CDR3aa: CASSVLGRDTEAFF
abundance: NA; j_gene: TRBJ2-3; d_gene: NA; v_gene: TRBV5-4; CDR3nt: TGTGCCAGCAGCCCGTCATTGCGGGCGAATACGCAGTATTTT; CDR3aa: CASSPSLRANTQYF
abundance: NA; j_gene: TRBJ2-3; d_gene: NA; v_gene: TRBV12-3/TRBV12-4; CDR3nt: TGTGCCAGCAGTTTAAACAGGTTGACGCAGTATTTT; CDR3aa: CASSLNRLTQYF
abundance: NA; j_gene: TRBJ2-1; d_gene: TRBD1; v_gene: TRBV5-1; CDR3nt: TGCGCCAGCAGCTTGGGTGGGGACAGGGGGCATGAGCAGTTCTTC; CDR3aa: CASSLGGDRGHEQFF
abundance: NA; j_gene: TRBJ2-3; d_gene: TRBD1; v_gene: TRBV4-1; CDR3nt: TGCGCCAGCAGCTTGCACCGGGACAGGGGAAGAGATACGCAGTATTTT; CDR3aa: CASSLHRDRGRDTQYF
abundance: NA; j_gene: TRBJ1-2; d_gene: TRBD1; v_gene: TRBV4-3; CDR3nt: TGCGCCAGCAGCCAAGGGACAGGATCTATAGGCTATGGCTACACCTTC; CDR3aa: CASSQGTGSIGYGYTF
abundance: NA; j_gene: TRBJ1-3; d_gene: NA; v_gene: TRBV6-5; CDR3nt: TGTGCCAGCAGTTTAACCGGCGGACACCCTGGAAACACCATATATTTT; CDR3aa: CASSLTGGHPGNTIYF
abundance: NA; j_gene: TRBJ1-4; d_gene: TRBD1; v_gene: TRBV19; CDR3nt: TGTGCCAGTAGCCCGACAGGGACTAATGAAAAACTGTTTTTT; CDR3aa: CASSPTGTNEKLFF
abundance: NA; j_gene: TRBJ1-3; d_gene: TRBD1; v_gene: TRBV18; CDR3nt: TGTGCCAGCTCACCATCCGGACAGGACGGAAACACCATATATTTT; CDR3aa: CASSPSGQDGNTIYF
abundance: NA; j_gene: TRBJ2-7; d_gene: TRBD2; v_gene: TRBV6-5; CDR3nt: TGTGCCAGCAGTTCGAGCGGGAGGGGCGCCGAGCAGTACTTC; CDR3aa: CASSSSGRGAEQYF